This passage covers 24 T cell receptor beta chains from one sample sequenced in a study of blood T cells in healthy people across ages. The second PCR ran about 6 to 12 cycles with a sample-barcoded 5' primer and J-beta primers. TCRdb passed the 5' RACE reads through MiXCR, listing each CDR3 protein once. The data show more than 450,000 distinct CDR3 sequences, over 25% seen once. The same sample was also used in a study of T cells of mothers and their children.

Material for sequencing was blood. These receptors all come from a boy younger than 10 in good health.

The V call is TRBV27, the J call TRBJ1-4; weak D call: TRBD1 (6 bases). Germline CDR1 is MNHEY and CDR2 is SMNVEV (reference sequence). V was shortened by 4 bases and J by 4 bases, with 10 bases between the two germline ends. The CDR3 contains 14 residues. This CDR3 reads CASSSGALNEKLFF. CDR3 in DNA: TGTGCCAGCAGTTCGGGGGCTCTTAATGAAAAACTGTTTTTT. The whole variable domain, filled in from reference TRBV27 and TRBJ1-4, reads EAQVTQNPRYLITVTGKKLTVTCSQNMNHEYMSWYRQDPGLGLRQIYYSMNVEVTDKGDVPEGYKVSRKEKRNFPLILESPSPNQTSLYFCASSSGALNEKLFFGSGTQLSVL.

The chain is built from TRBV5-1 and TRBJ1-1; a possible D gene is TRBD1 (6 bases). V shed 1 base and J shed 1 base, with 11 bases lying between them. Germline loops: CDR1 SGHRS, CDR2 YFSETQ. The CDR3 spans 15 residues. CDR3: CASSLHTGTNTEAFF. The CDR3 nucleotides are TGCGCCAGCAGCTTGCATACAGGGACGAACACTGAAGCTTTCTTT.

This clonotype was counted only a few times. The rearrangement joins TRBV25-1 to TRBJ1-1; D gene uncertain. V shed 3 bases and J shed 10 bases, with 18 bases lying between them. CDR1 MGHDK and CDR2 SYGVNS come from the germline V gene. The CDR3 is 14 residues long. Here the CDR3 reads CASSDTVGPLRAFF. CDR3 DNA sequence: TGTGCCAGCAGTGACACCGTCGGACCGCTCCGAGCTTTCTTT. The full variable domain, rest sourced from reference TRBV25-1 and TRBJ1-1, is EADIYQTPRYLVIGTGKKITLECSQTMGHDKMYWYQQDPGMELHLIHYSYGVNSTEKGDLSSESTVSRIRTEHFPLTLESARPSHTSQYLCASSDTVGPLRAFFGQGTRLTVV.

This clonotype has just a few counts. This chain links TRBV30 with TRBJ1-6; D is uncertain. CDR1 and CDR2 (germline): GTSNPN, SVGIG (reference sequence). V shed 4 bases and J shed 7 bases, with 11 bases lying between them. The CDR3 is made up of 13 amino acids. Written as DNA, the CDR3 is TGTGCCTGGACCGGGATCCTAAATTCACCCCTCCACTTT. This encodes CAWTGILNSPLHF.

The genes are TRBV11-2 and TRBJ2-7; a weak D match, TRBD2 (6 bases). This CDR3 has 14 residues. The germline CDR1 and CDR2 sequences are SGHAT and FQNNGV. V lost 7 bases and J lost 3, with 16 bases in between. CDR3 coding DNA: TGTGCCAGCAACTTGGACTATCGAGACTACGAGCAGTACTTC. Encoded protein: CASNLDYRDYEQYF. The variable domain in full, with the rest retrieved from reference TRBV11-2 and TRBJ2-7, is EAGVAQSPRYKIIEKRQSVAFWCNPISGHATLYWYQQILGQGPKLLIQFQNNGVVDDSQLPKDRFSAERLKGVDSTLKIQPAKLEDSAVYLCASNLDYRDYEQYFGPGTRLTVT.

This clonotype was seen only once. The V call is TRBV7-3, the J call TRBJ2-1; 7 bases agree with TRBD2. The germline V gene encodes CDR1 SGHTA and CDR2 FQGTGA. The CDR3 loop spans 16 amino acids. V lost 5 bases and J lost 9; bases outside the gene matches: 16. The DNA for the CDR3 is TGTGCCAGCAGCCTCGTGGGGGAGGGCCAGGGTACTGAGCAGTTCTTC. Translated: CASSLVGEGQGTEQFF. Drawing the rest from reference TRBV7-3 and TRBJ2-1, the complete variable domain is GAGVSQTPSNKVTEKGKYVELRCDPISGHTALYWYRQSLGQGPEFLIYFQGTGAADDSGLPNDRFFAVRPEGSVSTLKIQRTERGDSAVYLCASSLVGEGQGTEQFFGPGTRLTVL.

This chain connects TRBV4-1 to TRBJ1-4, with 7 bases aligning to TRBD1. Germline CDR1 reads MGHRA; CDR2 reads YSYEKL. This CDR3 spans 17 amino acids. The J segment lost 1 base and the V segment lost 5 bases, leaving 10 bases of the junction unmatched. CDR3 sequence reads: CASSYRQGMQTNEKLFF. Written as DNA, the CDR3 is TGCGCCAGCAGCTATCGACAGGGAATGCAAACTAATGAAAAACTGTTTTTT.

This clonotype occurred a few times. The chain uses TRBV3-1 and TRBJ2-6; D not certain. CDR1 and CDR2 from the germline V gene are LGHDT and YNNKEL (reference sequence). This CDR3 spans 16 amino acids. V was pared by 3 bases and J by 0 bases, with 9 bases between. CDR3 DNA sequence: TGTGCCAGCAGCCATCCCGCGAGCTCTGGGGCCAACGTCCTGACTTTC. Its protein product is CASSHPASSGANVLTF. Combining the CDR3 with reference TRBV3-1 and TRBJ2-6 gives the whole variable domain DTAVSQTPKYLVTQMGNDKSIKCEQNLGHDTMYWYKQDSKKFLKIMFSYNNKELIINETVPNRFSPKSPDKAHLNLHINSLELGDSAVYFCASSHPASSGANVLTFGAGSRLTVL.

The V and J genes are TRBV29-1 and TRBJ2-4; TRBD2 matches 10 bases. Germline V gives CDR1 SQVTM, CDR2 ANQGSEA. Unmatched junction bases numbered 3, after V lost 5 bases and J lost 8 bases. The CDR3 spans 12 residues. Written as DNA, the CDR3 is TGCAGCGTTTTAGCGGGAGGTGACATTCAGTACTTC. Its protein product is CSVLAGGDIQYF.

CDR3 in DNA: TGTGCCAGCAGTTTGGGCCAAGATGAGCAGTTCTTC. Translated, it gives CASSLGQDEQFF. The chain uses TRBV12-3 or TRBV12-4 and TRBJ2-5; D gene uncertain. The DNA end is a closer match to TRBJ2-1, so the J assignment may be wrong. CDR3 length equals 12 residues.

CDR3 region: CASSPQGSSTDTQYF. For the CDR3, the DNA is TGTGCCAGCTCACCACAGGGGTCCTCCACAGATACGCAGTATTTT. V and J are TRBV18 and TRBJ2-3; D is possibly TRBD1 (5 bases). Per the germline V gene, CDR1 is KGHSH and CDR2 is LQKENI. Trimming removed 1 base at V and 2 bases at J, with 10 bases between. CDR3 length: 15 residues.

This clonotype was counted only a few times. The CDR3 nucleotides read TGTGCCAGCAGTTTACTTAGCGGGAGATCCGGCGGGGAGCTGTTTTTT. It is translated as CASSLLSGRSGGELFF. The chain recombines TRBV12-3 or TRBV12-4 with TRBJ2-2; 9 positions agree with TRBD2. The V gene end was trimmed by 2 bases and the J gene end by 7 bases; junction bases not matched to a gene: 8. The CDR3 spans 16 residues.

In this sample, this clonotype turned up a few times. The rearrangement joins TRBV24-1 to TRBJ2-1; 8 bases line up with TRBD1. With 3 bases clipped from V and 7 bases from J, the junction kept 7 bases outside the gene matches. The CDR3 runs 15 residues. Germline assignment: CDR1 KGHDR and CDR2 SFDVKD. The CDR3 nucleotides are TGTGCCACCAGTGATAGGGGTCAGGGGGCGAATGAGCAGTTCTTC. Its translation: CATSDRGQGANEQFF.

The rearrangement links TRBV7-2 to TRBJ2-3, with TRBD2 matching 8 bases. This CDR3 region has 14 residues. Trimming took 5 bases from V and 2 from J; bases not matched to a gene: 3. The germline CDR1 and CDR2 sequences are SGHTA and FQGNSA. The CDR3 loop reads CASSPTSVTDTQYF. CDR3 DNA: TGTGCCAGCAGCCCGACTAGCGTCACAGATACGCAGTATTTT.

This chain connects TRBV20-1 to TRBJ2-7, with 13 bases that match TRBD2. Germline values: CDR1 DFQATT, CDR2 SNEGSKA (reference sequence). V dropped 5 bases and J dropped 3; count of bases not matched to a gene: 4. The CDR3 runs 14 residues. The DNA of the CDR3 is TGCAGTGCTGCTCGACTAGCGGGAGGCTACGAGCAGTACTTC. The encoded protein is CSAARLAGGYEQYF.

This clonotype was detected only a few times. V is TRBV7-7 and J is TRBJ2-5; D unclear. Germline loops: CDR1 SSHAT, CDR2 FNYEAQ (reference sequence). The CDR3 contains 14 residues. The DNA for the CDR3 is TGTGCTAGCCAAAGGGTCGGCTTCCAAGAGACCCAGTACTTC. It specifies CASQRVGFQETQYF.

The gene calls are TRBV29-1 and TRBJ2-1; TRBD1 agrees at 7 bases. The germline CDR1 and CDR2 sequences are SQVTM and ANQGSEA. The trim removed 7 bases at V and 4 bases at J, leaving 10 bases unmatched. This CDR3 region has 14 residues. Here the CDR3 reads CSARDSSMYNEQFF. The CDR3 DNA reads TGCAGCGCTAGGGACAGTAGTATGTACAATGAGCAGTTCTTC.

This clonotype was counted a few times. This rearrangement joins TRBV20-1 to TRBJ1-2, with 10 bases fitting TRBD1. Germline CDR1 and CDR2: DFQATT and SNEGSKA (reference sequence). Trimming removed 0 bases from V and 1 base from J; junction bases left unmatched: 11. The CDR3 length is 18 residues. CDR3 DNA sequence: TGCAGTGCTAGAGATCGGGACAGGGGTATTGGAATTAACTATGGCTACACCTTC. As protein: CSARDRDRGIGINYGYTF.

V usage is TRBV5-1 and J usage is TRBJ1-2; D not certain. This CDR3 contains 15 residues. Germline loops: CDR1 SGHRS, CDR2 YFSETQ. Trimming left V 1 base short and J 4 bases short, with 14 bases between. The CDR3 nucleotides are TGCGCCAGCAGCTTGAACCGGGTTGGGCCCTATGGCTACACCTTC. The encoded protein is CASSLNRVGPYGYTF.

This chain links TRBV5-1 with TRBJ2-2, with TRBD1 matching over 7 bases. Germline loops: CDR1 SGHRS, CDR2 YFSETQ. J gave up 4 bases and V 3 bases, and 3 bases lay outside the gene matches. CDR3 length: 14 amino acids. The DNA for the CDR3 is TGCGCCAGCAGCTCCGGGACAGCCACCGGGGAGCTGTTTTTT. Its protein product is CASSSGTATGELFF. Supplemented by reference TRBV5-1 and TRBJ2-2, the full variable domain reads KAGVTQTPRYLIKTRGQQVTLSCSPISGHRSVSWYQQTPGQGLQFLFEYFSETQRNKGNFPGRFSGRQFSNSRSEMNVSTLELGDSALYLCASSSGTATGELFFGEGSRLTVL.

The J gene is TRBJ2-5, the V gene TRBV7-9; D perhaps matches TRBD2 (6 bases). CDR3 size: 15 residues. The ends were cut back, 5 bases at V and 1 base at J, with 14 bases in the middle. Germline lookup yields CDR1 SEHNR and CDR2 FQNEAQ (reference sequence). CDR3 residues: CASSPAGRIQETQYF. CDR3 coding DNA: TGTGCCAGCAGCCCCGCGGGACGGATCCAAGAGACCCAGTACTTC.

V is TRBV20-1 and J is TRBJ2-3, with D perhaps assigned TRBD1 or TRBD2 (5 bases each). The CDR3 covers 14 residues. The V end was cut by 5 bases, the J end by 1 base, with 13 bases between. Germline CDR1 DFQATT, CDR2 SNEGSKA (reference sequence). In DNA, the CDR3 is TGCAGTGCTGGGGGAGTATCGGGCACAGATACGCAGTATTTT. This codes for CSAGGVSGTDTQYF.

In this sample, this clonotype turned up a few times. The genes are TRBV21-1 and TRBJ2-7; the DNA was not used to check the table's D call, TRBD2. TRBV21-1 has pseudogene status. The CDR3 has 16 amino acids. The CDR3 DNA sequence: TGTGCCAGCAGCAAACATAGCGGGAATCCGTCCCACGAGCAGTACTTC. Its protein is CASSKHSGNPSHEQYF.

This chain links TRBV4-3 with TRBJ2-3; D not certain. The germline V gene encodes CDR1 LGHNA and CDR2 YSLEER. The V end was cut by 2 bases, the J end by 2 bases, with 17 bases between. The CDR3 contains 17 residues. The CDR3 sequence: CASSQSHSRPSTDTQYF. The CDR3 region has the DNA TGCGCCAGCAGCCAATCCCACAGCCGGCCCTCCACAGATACGCAGTATTTT.